These 15 T cell receptor beta chains came from one sample sequenced in a study of long-term antiretroviral therapy in people with HIV. Sequencing used immunoSEQ v3.0 at survey level. Only in-frame clones appear in the TCRdb table, and some are missing; sequencing was by immunoSEQ multiplex PCR. The profile covers approximately 17,000 clones, with around 77% appearing a single time and roughly 14% taken by the ten largest. This specimen consisted of unsorted PBMCs, obtained about 2.1 years before starting antiretroviral therapy. The source is a young man with HIV.

This rearrangement joins TRBV4-1 to TRBJ2-7; D ambiguous. Germline V gives CDR1 MGHRA, CDR2 YSYEKL. CDR3 length: 15 residues. V was clipped by 1 base and J by 0 bases, with 10 bases between them. CDR3: CASSQGTVASYEQYF. CDR3 coding DNA: TGCGCCAGCAGCCAAGGGACCGTAGCCTCCTACGAGCAGTACTTC.

The V and J genes are TRBV28 and TRBJ2-5; no reliable D call. Germline V gives CDR1 MDHEN, CDR2 SYDVKM. V lost 6 bases, J lost 5 bases, and 25 bases lay in between. CDR3 length equals 17 residues. The CDR3 region is CASRPPPGRTLGETQYF. In DNA, the CDR3 is TGTGCCAGCAGGCCTCCTCCCGGACGGACCCTAGGGGAGACCCAGTACTTC.

In its sample, this clone was seen once. The chain has TRBV19 and TRBJ2-7; D gene uncertain. CDR3 size: 14 residues. V was trimmed by 3 bases and J by 0 bases, leaving 9 bases between them. Germline CDR1 LNHDA, CDR2 SQIVND (reference sequence). The CDR3 coding sequence is TGTGCCAGTAGTATCCGAGACTCCTCCTACGAGCAGTACTTC. Protein sequence: CASSIRDSSYEQYF.

By sample fraction, this clone is medium-sized (0.01 to 0.1%). V and J are TRBV2 and TRBJ2-3; TRBD2 agrees at 7 bases. V shed 7 bases, J shed 2 bases, and the junction held 3 bases outside the gene matches. From germline, CDR1 is SNHLY and CDR2 FYNNEI. The CDR3 has 13 residues. The CDR3 sequence: CASMAGVTDTQYF. CDR3 sequence (DNA): TGTGCCAGCATGGCGGGGGTCACAGATACGCAGTATTTT.

The chain employs TRBV5-4 and TRBJ2-3, with 9 bases matching TRBD1. V shed 7 bases and J 4 bases; nucleotides not matched to a gene: 4. The length of the CDR3 is 13 residues. The germline gives CDR1 SGHNT, CDR2 YYREEE (reference sequence). The DNA of the CDR3 is TGTGCCAGCTTCACAGGGGGCGCAGATACGCAGTATTTT. Residues: CASFTGGADTQYF.

V and J are TRBV5-1 and TRBJ1-5; D may be TRBD1 (5 bases). CDR3 length: 15 residues. Germline CDR1 SGHRS, CDR2 YFSETQ. Between the trimmed V and J ends, which lost 0 bases and 0 bases, there was a span of 7 bases. The CDR3: CASSLAGTSNQPQHF. The CDR3 DNA follows: TGCGCCAGCAGCTTGGCAGGGACTAGCAATCAGCCCCAGCATTTT.

This clone appeared a few times. The chain uses TRBV7-9 and TRBJ1-4; D is perhaps TRBD1 (5 bases). The germline gives CDR1 SEHNR, CDR2 FQNEAQ (reference sequence). V lost 4 bases, J lost 8 bases, and 14 bases lay in between. The length of the CDR3 is 14 residues. The CDR3 loop is CASSSDGGGEKLFF. As DNA, the CDR3 is TGTGCCAGCAGCTCCGATGGGGGGGGAGAAAAACTGTTTTTT.

The chain links TRBV10-2 to TRBJ2-7; 11 nucleotides align to TRBD2. CDR3 length equals 13 residues. Germline-derived CDR1 and CDR2 are WSHSY and SAAADI. The V gene end was trimmed by 7 bases and the J gene end by 3 bases; junction bases not matched to a gene: 2. CDR3 loop: CASIGTSGYEQYF. The CDR3 DNA reads as TGCGCCAGCATAGGGACTAGCGGCTACGAGCAGTACTTC.

The genes are TRBV25-1 and TRBJ2-7; tentative D call: TRBD2 (6 bases). The CDR3 runs 14 residues. Germline V gives CDR1 MGHDK, CDR2 SYGVNS. V was shortened by 5 bases and J by 9 bases, with 20 bases between the two germline ends. Here the CDR3 reads CASSTLAVPGGQYF. The CDR3 nucleotides are TGTGCCAGCAGTACACTAGCTGTCCCCGGGGGGCAGTACTTC.

This chain connects TRBV5-1 to TRBJ1-6, with no clear D. Trimming took off 0 bases at V and 5 bases at J, with 12 bases between the two ends. Germline V CDR1 and CDR2: SGHRS, YFSETQ. The CDR3 is 16 residues long. CDR3 coding DNA: TGCGCCAGCAGCTTGGTGGGTGAATGGGATAATTCACCCCTCCACTTT. This gives the protein CASSLVGEWDNSPLHF.

The chain uses TRBV7-9 and TRBJ2-1; unclear D gene. Trimming cost V 3 bases and J 10 bases, with 7 bases left between them. Germline V gene lookup returns CDR1 SEHNR and CDR2 FQNEAQ (reference sequence). This CDR3 is built from 11 residues. The CDR3 nucleotides read TGTGCCAGCAGCTTCGAGCGAGAGCAGTTCTTC. It yields the protein CASSFEREQFF.

The chain carries TRBV7-9 and TRBJ2-5; TRBD2 might be the D (5 bases). CDR3 size: 15 residues. The germline V and J ends were trimmed by 8 bases and 1 base, with 17 bases remaining between them. Looked up from germline, CDR1 is SEHNR and CDR2 is FQNEAQ (reference sequence). The CDR3 DNA is TGTGCCAGCGGGCTGTCGTTAAGCGGCCAAGAGACCCAGTACTTC. Encoded protein: CASGLSLSGQETQYF.

The CDR3: CASSRSGQGAETQYF. The CDR3 coding sequence is TGTGCCAGCAGTCGATCTGGACAGGGGGCAGAGACCCAGTACTTC. This chain connects TRBV6-6 to TRBJ2-5, with 11 bases aligning to TRBD1. Germline-derived CDR1 and CDR2 are MNHNY and SVGAGI (reference sequence). V shed 5 bases and J 4 bases; nucleotides not matched to a gene: 6. The CDR3 is made up of 15 amino acids.

This clone was seen only a few times. The chain recombines TRBV7-9 with TRBJ1-3; 7 nucleotides match TRBD1. Germline loops: CDR1 SEHNR, CDR2 FQNEAQ (reference sequence). Unmatched junction bases numbered 14, after V lost 7 bases and J lost 2 bases. The CDR3 has 17 amino acids. The CDR3 DNA follows: TGTGCCAGCACCCAGGGGCAGCAGGGGGAGCCTGGAAACACCATATATTTT. It translates to CASTQGQQGEPGNTIYF.

V is TRBV27 and J is TRBJ1-1, with 7 bases that match TRBD1. The CDR3 is made up of 13 amino acids. Trimming cost V 3 bases and J 8 bases; bases outside gene matches: 6. CDR1 is MNHEY, CDR2 SMNVEV, per germline (reference sequence). DNA of the CDR3: TGTGCCAGCAGTTTTACAGGGGAAAGAGAAGCTTTCTTT. This translates into CASSFTGEREAFF.